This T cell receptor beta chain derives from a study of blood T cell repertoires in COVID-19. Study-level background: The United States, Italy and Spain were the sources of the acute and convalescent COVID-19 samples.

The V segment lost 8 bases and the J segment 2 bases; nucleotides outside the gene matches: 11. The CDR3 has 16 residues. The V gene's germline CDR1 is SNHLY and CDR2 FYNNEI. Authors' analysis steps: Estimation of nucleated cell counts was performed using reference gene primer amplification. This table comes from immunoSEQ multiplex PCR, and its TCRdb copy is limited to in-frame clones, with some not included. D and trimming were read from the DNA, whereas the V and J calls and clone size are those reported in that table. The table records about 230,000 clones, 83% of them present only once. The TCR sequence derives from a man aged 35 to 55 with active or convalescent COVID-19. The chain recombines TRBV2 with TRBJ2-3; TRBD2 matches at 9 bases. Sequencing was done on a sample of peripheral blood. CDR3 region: CASRLTTSGYTDTQYF. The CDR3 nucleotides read TGTGCCAGCCGGCTTACGACTAGCGGATACACAGATACGCAGTATTTT.